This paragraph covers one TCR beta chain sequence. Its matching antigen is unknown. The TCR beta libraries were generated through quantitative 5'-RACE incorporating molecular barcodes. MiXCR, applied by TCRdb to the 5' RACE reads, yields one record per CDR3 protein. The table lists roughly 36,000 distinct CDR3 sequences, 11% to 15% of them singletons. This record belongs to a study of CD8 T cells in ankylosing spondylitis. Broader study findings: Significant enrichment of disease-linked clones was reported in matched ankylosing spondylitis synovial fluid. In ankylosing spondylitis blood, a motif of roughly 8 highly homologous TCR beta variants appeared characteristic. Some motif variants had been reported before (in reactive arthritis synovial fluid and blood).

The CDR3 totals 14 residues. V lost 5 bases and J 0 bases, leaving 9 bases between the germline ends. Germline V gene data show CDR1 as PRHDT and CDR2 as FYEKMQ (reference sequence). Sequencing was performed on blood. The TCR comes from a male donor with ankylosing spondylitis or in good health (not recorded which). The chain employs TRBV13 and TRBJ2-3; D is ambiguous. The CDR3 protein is CASSRAESTDTQYF. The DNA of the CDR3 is TGTGCCAGCAGCCGTGCAGAAAGCACAGATACGCAGTATTTT.